A single sample is the source of the 21 T cell receptor beta chains below, sequenced in a study of blood T cells in healthy people across ages. A second roughly 6 to 12 cycle PCR used barcoded and J-beta primers. In TCRdb, the 5' RACE reads were re-called with MiXCR into one record per CDR3 protein. The data hold almost 800,000 distinct CDR3 sequences, with over 45% observed a single time. The sequenced material came from blood. The receptors derive from a man aged 30-40 years in good health.

This clonotype was picked up a small number of times. The chain links TRBV29-1 to TRBJ2-5; 8 bases are a match to TRBD1. CDR1 and CDR2 from the germline V gene are SQVTM and ANQGSEA. V was clipped by 0 bases and J by 2 bases; unmatched bases: 8. This CDR3 comprises 16 residues. CDR3 amino acids: CSVEEPGQALQETQYF. The CDR3 bases are TGCAGCGTTGAAGAGCCGGGACAGGCACTTCAAGAGACCCAGTACTTC.

The V and J genes are TRBV15 and TRBJ2-3; D is uncertain. The V end was cut by 7 bases, the J end by 6 bases, with 11 bases between. CDR1 and CDR2 from the germline V gene are LNHNV and YYDKDF (reference sequence). This CDR3 has 12 amino acids. The chain's CDR3 is CATIPRRDTQYF. The CDR3, as DNA: TGTGCCACCATCCCCCGGCGGGATACGCAGTATTTT.

This clonotype was found once. The CDR3 loop is CSARVTALSGEQYF. The CDR3 DNA is TGCAGTGCTAGAGTAACCGCTCTTTCTGGCGAGCAGTACTTC. J is TRBJ2-4 and V is TRBV20-1; D remains unclear. The J call may be faulty, since TRBJ2-7 better matches the DNA end. Germline-derived CDR1 and CDR2 are DFQATT and SNEGSKA (reference sequence). The CDR3 covers 14 residues.

There are a few counts of this clonotype. The chain is built from TRBV11-3 and TRBJ2-5; the match to TRBD2 covers 7 bases. With 1 base clipped from V and 4 bases from J, the junction kept 6 bases outside the gene matches. The V gene's germline CDR1 is SGHNT and CDR2 YENEEA. This CDR3 is 15 amino acids long. The CDR3 region has the DNA TGTGCCAGCAGCTTAGGCCTAGCGGATGGAGAGACCCAGTACTTC. It translates to CASSLGLADGETQYF.

The V and J genes are TRBV6-1 and TRBJ2-1; 8 nucleotides align to TRBD2. The length of the CDR3 is 13 residues. In germline, CDR1 is MNHNS, CDR2 SASEGT. J gave up 7 bases and V 11 bases, and 10 bases lay outside the gene matches. CDR3: CACNPVAGNEQFF. CDR3 sequence (DNA): TGTGCCTGCAACCCGGTAGCGGGAAATGAGCAGTTCTTC.

V gene TRBV20-1 combines with J gene TRBJ2-3, with a possible D match to TRBD1 (5 bases). CDR3 length: 14 residues. The germline gives CDR1 DFQATT, CDR2 SNEGSKA (reference sequence). CDR3 nucleotide sequence: TGCAGCCCGCTAGGGGTAGTCGGCACAGATACGCAGTATTTT. Its protein product is CSPLGVVGTDTQYF.

This clonotype showed up just once. Here the CDR3 reads CATSRVGGLEGTDTQYF. The CDR3, as DNA: TGTGCCACCAGCAGAGTCGGAGGCCTGGAGGGCACAGATACGCAGTATTTT. The V gene is TRBV15, the J gene TRBJ2-3; a possible D gene is TRBD2 (5 bases). This CDR3 is built from 17 residues. V was pared by 1 base and J by 1 base, with 15 bases between. CDR1 is LNHNV, CDR2 YYDKDF, per germline (reference sequence).

There are many counts of this clonotype. This may be a read error, as it is one base from a much larger clone. The chain combines TRBV20-1 with TRBJ2-7, with D tentatively TRBD1 (6 bases). The CDR3 sequence is 14 residues long. Germline-derived CDR1 and CDR2 are DFQATT and SNEGSKA (reference sequence). V lost 2 bases to trimming and J lost 7 bases, with 18 bases between them. The DNA for the CDR3 is TGCAGTGCTAGAAGGGACACCGAGGGTAGTGAGCAGTACTTC. Translating it yields CSARRDTEGSEQYF.

This clonotype was observed a handful of times. Relative to the germline gene, one junction end is altered; a read error may explain this. The rearrangement joins TRBV7-7 to TRBJ2-5; the match to TRBD2 covers 7 bases. CDR3 length equals 15 residues. Germline V CDR1 and CDR2: SSHAT, FNYEAQ (reference sequence). In nucleotides, the CDR3 is TGTGCTAGCAGCCGACTGGCGGGAGTAGGGGAGACCCAGTACTTC. It translates to CASSRLAGVGETQYF.

This clonotype was detected only once. The chain has TRBV6-6 and TRBJ2-1; D may be TRBD2 (5 bases). The V and J ends lost 5 bases and 5 bases respectively, with 16 bases between them. Germline lookup yields CDR1 MNHNY and CDR2 SVGAGI (reference sequence). The CDR3 spans 15 residues. The CDR3 protein is CASSGPGIQDNEQFF. The CDR3, as DNA: TGTGCCAGCAGTGGCCCGGGGATACAAGACAATGAGCAGTTCTTC.

The V call is TRBV20-1, the J call TRBJ2-6, with a possible D match to TRBD1 (6 bases). Trimming stripped 5 bases from V and 7 bases from J, with 12 bases between. This CDR3 spans 13 amino acids. CDR1 and CDR2 (germline): DFQATT, SNEGSKA (reference sequence). CDR3 coding DNA: TGCAGTGCTTTCGGACAGTCTGCCAACGTCCTGACTTTC. Translating gives CSAFGQSANVLTF.

The chain carries TRBV20-1 and TRBJ1-5; no definite D call. The germline V gene encodes CDR1 DFQATT and CDR2 SNEGSKA (reference sequence). Trimming stripped 0 bases from V and 7 bases from J, with 16 bases between. CDR3 size: 15 residues. CDR3 DNA: TGCAGTGCTAGAGATCGGCTCTCGGGAAGCCAGCCCCAGCATTTT. Translation gives CSARDRLSGSQPQHF.

This sequence joins TRBV25-1 and TRBJ2-7; D remains ambiguous. This CDR3 is 13 amino acids long. The germline V and J ends were trimmed by 4 bases and 0 bases, with 7 bases remaining between them. Germline lookup yields CDR1 MGHDK and CDR2 SYGVNS. CDR3 sequence: CASSGPGSYEQYF. CDR3 nucleotides: TGTGCCAGCAGTGGACCTGGCTCCTACGAGCAGTACTTC.

J is TRBJ2-5 and V is TRBV13; either TRBD1 or TRBD2 may supply D (6 bases each). The J call is uncertain, as TRBJ2-7 better fits the DNA end. The CDR3 is 17 residues long. From germline, CDR1 is PRHDT and CDR2 FYEKMQ (reference sequence). The CDR3 is CASSLVAEGGAHYEQYF. CDR3 nucleotides: TGTGCCAGCAGCTTAGTCGCGGAGGGGGGAGCCCATTACGAGCAGTACTTC.

The chain uses TRBV29-1 and TRBJ2-1; 11 bases line up with TRBD2. The junction had 3 bases not matched to a gene; V was cut back by 5 bases and J by 0 bases. The CDR3 length is 15 residues. Germline CDR1 reads SQVTM; CDR2 reads ANQGSEA. In DNA, the CDR3 is TGCAGCGTTTCGCTAGCGGGAGGCTCCTACAATGAGCAGTTCTTC. Protein: CSVSLAGGSYNEQFF.

This clonotype was seen just once. A much more abundant neighbour one base away suggests this may be a read error. This sequence joins TRBV20-1 and TRBJ2-1, with 11 bases identical to TRBD2. The J call may be wrong; the DNA end is better matched by TRBJ2-7. CDR3 length: 15 residues. Germline CDR1 is DFQATT and CDR2 is SNEGSKA (reference sequence). The CDR3 spells CSAGDGTSGYNEQYF. Here the CDR3 DNA reads TGCAGTGCCGGCGACGGGACTAGCGGTTACAATGAGCAGTACTTC.

This clonotype was seen once. A much larger clone differs from this one at a single base, so this may be a read error. The CDR3 DNA reads TGTGCCAGTATACTAGTCCCCCAAGAGGCCCAGTACTTC. It specifies CASILVPQEAQYF. V is TRBV2 and J is TRBJ2-5; D possibly corresponds to TRBD2 (5 bases). CDR3 length equals 13 residues. Germline lookup yields CDR1 SNHLY and CDR2 FYNNEI.

This clonotype showed up just a few times. This CDR3 reads CAISPTGDEQYF. CDR3 sequence (DNA): TGTGCCATCAGCCCGACAGGGGACGAGCAGTACTTC. The chain uses TRBV10-3 and TRBJ2-7; 8 nucleotides line up with TRBD1. V trimming: 6 bases; J trimming: 5 bases; junction bases outside the gene matches: 3. Germline-derived CDR1 and CDR2 are ENHRY and SYGVKD. This CDR3 is 12 amino acids long.

V gene TRBV4-1 combines with J gene TRBJ2-1; TRBD1 agrees at 7 bases. Germline lookup yields CDR1 MGHRA and CDR2 YSYEKL. V was clipped by 4 bases and J by 8 bases; unmatched bases: 5. This CDR3 spans 13 amino acids. In nucleotides, the CDR3 is TGCGCCAGCAGCCGGGGACAGCTCGATGAGCAGTTCTTC. This sequence encodes CASSRGQLDEQFF.

V is TRBV20-1 and J is TRBJ2-3; a weak D match, TRBD1 (6 bases). Trimming pared 6 bases from V and 1 base from J, leaving 17 bases between. This CDR3 has 15 amino acids. Germline assignment: CDR1 DFQATT and CDR2 SNEGSKA (reference sequence). CDR3 bases: TGCAGTGCAAACCCCACGACAGGCGGCACAGATACGCAGTATTTT. This codes for CSANPTTGGTDTQYF.

A few counts support this clonotype. The chain has TRBV7-9 and TRBJ1-2, with a tentative D call TRBD1 (5 bases). The CDR3 is 17 residues long. CDR1 and CDR2 (germline): SEHNR, FQNEAQ (reference sequence). Trimming removed 1 base from V and 0 bases from J, with 15 bases in between. The CDR3 is CASSLGRGRKTNYGYTF. The CDR3 region has the DNA TGTGCCAGCAGCTTAGGCCGGGGACGGAAGACTAACTATGGCTACACCTTC.